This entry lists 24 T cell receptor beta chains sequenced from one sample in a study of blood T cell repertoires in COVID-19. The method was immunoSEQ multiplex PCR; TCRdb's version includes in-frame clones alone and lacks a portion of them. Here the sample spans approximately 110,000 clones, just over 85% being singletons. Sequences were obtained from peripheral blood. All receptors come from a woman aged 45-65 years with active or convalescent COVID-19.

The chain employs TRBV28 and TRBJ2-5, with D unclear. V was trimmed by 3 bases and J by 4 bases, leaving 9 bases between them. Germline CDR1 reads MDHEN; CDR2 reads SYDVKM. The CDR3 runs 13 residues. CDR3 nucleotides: TGTGCCAGCAGTTTGGTGGAGTCAGAGACCCAGTACTTC. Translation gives CASSLVESETQYF.

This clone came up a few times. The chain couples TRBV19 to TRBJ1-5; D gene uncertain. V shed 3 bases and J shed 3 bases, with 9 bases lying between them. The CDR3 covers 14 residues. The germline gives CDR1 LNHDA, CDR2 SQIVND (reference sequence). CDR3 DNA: TGTGCCAGTAGTATTGTGGAGTACAATCAGCCCCAGCATTTT. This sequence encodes CASSIVEYNQPQHF.

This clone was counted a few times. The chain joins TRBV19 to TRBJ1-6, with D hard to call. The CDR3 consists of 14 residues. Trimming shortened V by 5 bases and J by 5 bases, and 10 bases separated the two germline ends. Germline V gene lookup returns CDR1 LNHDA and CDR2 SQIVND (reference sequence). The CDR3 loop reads CASSPQSDNSPLHF. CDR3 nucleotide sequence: TGTGCCAGTAGTCCACAATCAGATAATTCACCCCTCCACTTT.

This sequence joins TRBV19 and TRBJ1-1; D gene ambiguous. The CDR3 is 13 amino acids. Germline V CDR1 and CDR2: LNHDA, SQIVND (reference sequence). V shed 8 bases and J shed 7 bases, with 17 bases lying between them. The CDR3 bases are TGTGCCAGTGGTCCCGGGCGGGATGGTGAAGCTTTCTTT. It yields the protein CASGPGRDGEAFF.

The CDR3 DNA is TGTGCCAGCAGCTTTATCACTCCGGGACAGGGGACTTTACCCCTCCACTTT. This encodes CASSFITPGQGTLPLHF. The rearrangement uses TRBV7-2 and TRBJ1-6; 10 bases are a match to TRBD1. Looked up from germline, CDR1 is SGHTA and CDR2 is FQGNSA. The ends lost 3 bases at V and 12 bases at J; junction bases unmatched: 14. The CDR3 runs 17 residues.

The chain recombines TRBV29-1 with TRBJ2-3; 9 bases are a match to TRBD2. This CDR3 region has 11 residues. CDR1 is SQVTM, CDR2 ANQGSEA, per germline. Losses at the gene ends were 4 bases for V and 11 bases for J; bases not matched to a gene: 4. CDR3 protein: CSVGSGSLQYF. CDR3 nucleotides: TGCAGCGTTGGTAGCGGGAGTTTGCAGTATTTT.

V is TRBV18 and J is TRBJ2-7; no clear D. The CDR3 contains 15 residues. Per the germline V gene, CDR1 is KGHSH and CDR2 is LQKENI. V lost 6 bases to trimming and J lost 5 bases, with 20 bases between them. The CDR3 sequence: CASSLRQNPSDEQYF. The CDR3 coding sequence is TGTGCCAGCTCCCTTCGACAAAACCCTTCGGACGAGCAGTACTTC.

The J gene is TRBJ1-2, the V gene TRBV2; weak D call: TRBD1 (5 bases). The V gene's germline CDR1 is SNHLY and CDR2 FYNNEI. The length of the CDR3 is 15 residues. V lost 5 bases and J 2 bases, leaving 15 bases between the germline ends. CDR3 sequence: CASSPRTRGNYGYTF. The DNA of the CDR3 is TGTGCCAGCAGTCCCCGGACACGGGGGAACTATGGCTACACCTTC.

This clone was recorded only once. CDR3 sequence (DNA): TGTGCCAGCGGGGATAGGACTAGCGCCTACAATGAGCAGTTCTTC. Amino acids: CASGDRTSAYNEQFF. This chain uses TRBV6-6 with TRBJ2-1; TRBD2 aligns across 9 bases. The CDR3 is made up of 15 amino acids. V shed 8 bases and J 2 bases; nucleotides not matched to a gene: 7. Germline V lookup: CDR1 MNHNY, CDR2 SVGAGI (reference sequence).

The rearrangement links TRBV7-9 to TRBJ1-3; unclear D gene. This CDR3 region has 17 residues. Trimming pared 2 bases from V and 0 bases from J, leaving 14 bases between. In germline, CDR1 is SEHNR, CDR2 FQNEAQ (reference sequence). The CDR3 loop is CASSLHAGETSGNTIYF. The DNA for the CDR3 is TGTGCCAGCAGCTTACATGCCGGAGAAACCTCTGGAAACACCATATATTTT.

The CDR3 loop is CASSLRQGRDTGELFF. In DNA form, the CDR3 reads TGTGCCAGCAGCTTACGACAGGGGAGGGACACCGGGGAGCTGTTTTTT. The rearrangement uses TRBV9 and TRBJ2-2; tentative D call: TRBD1 (8 bases). Germline V CDR1 and CDR2: SGDLS, YYNGEE. Trimming left V 4 bases short and J 3 bases short, with 16 bases between. The CDR3 has 16 residues.

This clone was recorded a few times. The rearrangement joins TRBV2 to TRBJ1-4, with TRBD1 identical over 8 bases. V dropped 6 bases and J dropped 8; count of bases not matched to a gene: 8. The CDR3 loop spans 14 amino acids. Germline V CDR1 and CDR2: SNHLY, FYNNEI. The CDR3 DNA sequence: TGTGCCAGCAGCGTAGACAGGGGCAACGAAAAACTGTTTTTT. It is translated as CASSVDRGNEKLFF.

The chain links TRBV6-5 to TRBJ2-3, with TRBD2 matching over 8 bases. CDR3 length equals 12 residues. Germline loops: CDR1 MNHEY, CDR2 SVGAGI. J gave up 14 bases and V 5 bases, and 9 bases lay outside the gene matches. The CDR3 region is CASSNIGGAGYF. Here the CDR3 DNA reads TGTGCCAGCAGTAACATCGGGGGGGCAGGGTATTTT.

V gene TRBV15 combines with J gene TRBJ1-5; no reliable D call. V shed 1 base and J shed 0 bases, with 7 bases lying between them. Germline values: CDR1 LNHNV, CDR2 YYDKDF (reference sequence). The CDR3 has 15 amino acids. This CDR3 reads CATSRVSPSNQPQHF. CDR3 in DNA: TGTGCCACCAGCAGAGTCAGTCCTAGCAATCAGCCCCAGCATTTT.

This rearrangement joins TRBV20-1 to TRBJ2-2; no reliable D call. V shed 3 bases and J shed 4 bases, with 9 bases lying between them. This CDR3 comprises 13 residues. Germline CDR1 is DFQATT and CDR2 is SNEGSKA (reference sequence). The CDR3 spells CSASTWPTGELFF. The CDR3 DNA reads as TGCAGTGCTAGTACGTGGCCCACCGGGGAGCTGTTTTTT.

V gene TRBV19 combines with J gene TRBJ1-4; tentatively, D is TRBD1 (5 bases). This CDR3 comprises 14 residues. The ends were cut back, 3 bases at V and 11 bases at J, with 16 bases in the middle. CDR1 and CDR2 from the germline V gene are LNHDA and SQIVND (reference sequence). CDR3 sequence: CASSMQGLLGKLFF. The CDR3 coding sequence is TGTGCCAGTAGTATGCAGGGCCTCCTTGGTAAACTGTTTTTT.

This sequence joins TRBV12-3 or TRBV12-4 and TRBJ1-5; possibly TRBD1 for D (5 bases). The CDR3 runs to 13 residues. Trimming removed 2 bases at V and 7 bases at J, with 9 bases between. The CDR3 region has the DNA TGTGCCAGCAGTTTAAGGGGTTACCAGCCCCAGCATTTT. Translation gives CASSLRGYQPQHF.

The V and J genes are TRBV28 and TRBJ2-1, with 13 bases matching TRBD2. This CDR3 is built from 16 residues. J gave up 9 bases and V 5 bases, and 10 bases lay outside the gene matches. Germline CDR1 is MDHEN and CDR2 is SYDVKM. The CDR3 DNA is TGTGCCAGCAGTACGGGGACTAGCGGGGCCTGGAGTGAGCAGTTCTTC. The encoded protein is CASSTGTSGAWSEQFF.

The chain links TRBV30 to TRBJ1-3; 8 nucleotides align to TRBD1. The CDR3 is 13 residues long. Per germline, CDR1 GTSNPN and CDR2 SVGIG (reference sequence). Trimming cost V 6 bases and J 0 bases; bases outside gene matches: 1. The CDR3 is CACTGGSGNTIYF. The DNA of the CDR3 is TGTGCCTGTACAGGGGGCTCTGGAAACACCATATATTTT.

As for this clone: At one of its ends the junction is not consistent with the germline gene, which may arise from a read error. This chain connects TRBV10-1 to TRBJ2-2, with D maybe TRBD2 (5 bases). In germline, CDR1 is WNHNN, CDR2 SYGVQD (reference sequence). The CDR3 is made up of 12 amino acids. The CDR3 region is CASSENKRGAVF. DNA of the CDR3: TGCGCCAGCAGTGAGAACAAACGGGGAGCTGTTTTT.

As DNA, the CDR3 is TGTGCCAGCAGCTTTACCACTATGGGACAGGGGACGAGGAACGAGCAGTACTTC. This translates into CASSFTTMGQGTRNEQYF. The J gene is TRBJ2-7, the V gene TRBV11-2, with 10 bases identical to TRBD1. Germline V CDR1 and CDR2: SGHAT, FQNNGV. Germline trimming cut 3 bases from V and 5 bases from J; bases unmatched to any gene: 16. The CDR3 has 18 amino acids.

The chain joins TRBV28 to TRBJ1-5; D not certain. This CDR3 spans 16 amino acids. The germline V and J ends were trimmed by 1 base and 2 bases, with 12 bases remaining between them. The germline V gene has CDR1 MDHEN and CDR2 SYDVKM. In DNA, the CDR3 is TGTGCCAGCAGTTTATCAGTCCAAGGAGGCAATCAGCCCCAGCATTTT. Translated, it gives CASSLSVQGGNQPQHF.

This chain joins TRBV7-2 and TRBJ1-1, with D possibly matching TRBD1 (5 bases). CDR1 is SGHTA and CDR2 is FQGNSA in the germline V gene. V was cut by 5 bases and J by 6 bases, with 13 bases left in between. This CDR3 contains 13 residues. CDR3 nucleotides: TGTGCCAGCAGCACCCCAGGGAAGGCTGAAGCTTTCTTT. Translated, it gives CASSTPGKAEAFF.

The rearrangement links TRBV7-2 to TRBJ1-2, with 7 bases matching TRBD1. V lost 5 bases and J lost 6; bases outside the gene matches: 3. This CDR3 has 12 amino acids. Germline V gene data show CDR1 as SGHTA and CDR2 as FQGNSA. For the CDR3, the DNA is TGTGCCAGCAGCCGACAGGGCAATGGCTACACCTTC. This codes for CASSRQGNGYTF. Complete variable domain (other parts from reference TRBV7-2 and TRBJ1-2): GAGVSQSPSNKVTEKGKDVELRCDPISGHTALYWYRQSLGQGLEFLIYFQGNSAPDKSGLPSDRFSAERTGGSVSTLTIQRTQQEDSAVYLCASSRQGNGYTFGSGTRLTVV.